A selection of T cell receptor beta chains follows, all from one sample in a study of glioma-infiltrating T cells. TCRdb used MiXCR to reprocess the multiplex PCR reads, holding one entry per CDR3 protein. The sample shows about 93,000 distinct CDR3 sequences, about 37% of them seen only once. Sample: glioma tissue, nonneoplastic brain tissue, or PBMCs (not recorded which). These receptors originate from a human donor with low-grade glioma or glioblastoma, undergoing nonglioma brain surgery, or in good health (not recorded which). Both conserved end residues are trimmed from each CDR3.

TRBV11-3,TRBJ1-5,AGSLGGAQPQH
TRBV6-1,TRBJ2-7,ASSVGGGSSYEQY
TRBV18,TRBJ2-5,ASSPFLRVETQY
TRBV18,TRBJ2-6,DSSPRQNDKCGANVLT
TRBV6-2/TRBV6-3,TRBJ2-3,ASREAGGPDTQY
TRBV20-1,TRBJ2-1,NATLTGASNEQF
TRBV6-5,TRBJ1-2,ASRAGQTNYGYT
TRBV6-1,TRBJ1-6,ASSQLPDPKGVSPLH
TRBV6-2/TRBV6-3,TRBJ2-1,ASRLPELTWSEQF
TRBV15,TRBJ2-3,ATSKGSSGLTDTQY
TRBV5-4,TRBJ2-5,ASSRAGVETQY
TRBV4-1,TRBJ2-7,ASSQGTALSYEQY
TRBV7-2,TRBJ1-1,ASSYRGFGRDTEAF
TRBV9,TRBJ2-7,ASSPRLAGTYEQY
TRBV10-3,TRBJ1-5,AISETDSNQPQH
TRBV28,TRBJ2-5,ASSLGQGPQETQY
TRBV6-1,TRBJ2-1,ASSDSGSSYNEQF
TRBV5-1,TRBJ2-7,ASSSGVEQY
TRBV29-1,TRBJ2-1,SVSPVGGSYNEQF
TRBV4-2,TRBJ1-6,ASSQDRGAYNSPLH
TRBV7-9,TRBJ1-1,ASSLASGSDTEAF
TRBV28,TRBJ2-6,ASTLSGANVLI
TRBV5-5,TRBJ2-1,ASSLGSGRNEQF
TRBV4-1,TRBJ2-1,ASSQLAHSYEQF
TRBV15,TRBJ1-5,ATSRDDGQPRH
TRBV20-1,TRBJ1-1,SAPLRGQNTEAF
TRBV6-5,TRBJ2-7,ASSSSGGTKEQY
TRBV25-1,TRBJ1-1,ASSEYLKEMNTEAF
TRBV27,TRBJ1-4,VSSFREREKLF
TRBV19,TRBJ2-1,ASSIQGLAGNTRPRSYNEQF
TRBV5-6,TRBJ1-1,ASSGAGGADTEAF